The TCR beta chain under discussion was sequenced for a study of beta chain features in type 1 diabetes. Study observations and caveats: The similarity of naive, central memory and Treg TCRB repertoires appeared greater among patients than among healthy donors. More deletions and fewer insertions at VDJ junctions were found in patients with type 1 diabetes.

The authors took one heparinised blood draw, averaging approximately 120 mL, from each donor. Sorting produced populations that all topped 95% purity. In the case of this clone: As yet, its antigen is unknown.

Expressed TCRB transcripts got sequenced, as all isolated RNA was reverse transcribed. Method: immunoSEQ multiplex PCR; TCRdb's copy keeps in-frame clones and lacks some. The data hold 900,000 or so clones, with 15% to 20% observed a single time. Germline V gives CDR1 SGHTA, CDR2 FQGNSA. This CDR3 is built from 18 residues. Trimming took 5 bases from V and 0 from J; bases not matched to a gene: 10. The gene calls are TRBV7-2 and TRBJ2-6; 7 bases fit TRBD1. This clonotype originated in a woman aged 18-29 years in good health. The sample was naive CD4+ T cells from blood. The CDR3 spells CASSLNWAGGSGANVLTF. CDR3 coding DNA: TGTGCCAGCAGCCTCAATTGGGCAGGGGGCTCTGGGGCCAACGTCCTGACTTTC.